Here is one TCR beta chain with its context. Its antigen is not known. The sample belongs to a study of CXCR4 blockade with PD-1 therapy in pancreatic cancer. This table comes from immunoSEQ multiplex PCR, and its TCRdb copy is limited to in-frame clones, with some not included. Of approximately 2,500 clones in the sample, around 40% were seen once. The CDR3 has 15 residues. Germline V CDR1 and CDR2: MDHEN, SYDVKM. V gave up 3 bases and J gave up 2 bases; unmatched junction bases: 4. Findings of the study overall: Without paired alpha-beta data, shared specificity of dominant clones is unconfirmed. Frequent tumor clones were encoded by many distinct rearrangements, suggesting shared antigens.

The chain employs TRBV28 and TRBJ2-7; 10 bases fit TRBD1. Sequencing input: tumor tissue. This receptor was identified in a human donor with pancreatic ductal adenocarcinoma. CDR3 in DNA: TGTGCCAGCAGTTTGGGGACAGGGGAACCCTACGAGCAGTACTTC. Its protein is CASSLGTGEPYEQYF.